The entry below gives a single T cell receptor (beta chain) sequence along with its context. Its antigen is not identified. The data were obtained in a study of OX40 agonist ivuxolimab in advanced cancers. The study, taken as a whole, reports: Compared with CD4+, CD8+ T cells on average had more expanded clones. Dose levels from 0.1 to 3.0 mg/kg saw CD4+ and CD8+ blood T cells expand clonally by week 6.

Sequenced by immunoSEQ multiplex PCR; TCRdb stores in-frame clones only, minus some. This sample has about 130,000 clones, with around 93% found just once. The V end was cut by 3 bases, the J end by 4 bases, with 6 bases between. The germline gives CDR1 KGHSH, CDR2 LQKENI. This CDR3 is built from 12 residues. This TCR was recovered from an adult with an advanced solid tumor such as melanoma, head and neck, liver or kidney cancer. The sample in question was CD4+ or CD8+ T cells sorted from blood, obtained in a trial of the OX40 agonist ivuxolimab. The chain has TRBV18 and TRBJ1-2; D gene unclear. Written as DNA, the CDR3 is TGTGCCAGCTCACCCGGTATCTATGGCTACACCTTC. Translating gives CASSPGIYGYTF. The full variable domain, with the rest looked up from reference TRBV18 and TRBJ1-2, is NAGVMQNPRHLVRRRGQEARLRCSPMKGHSHVYWYRQLPEEGLKFMVYLQKENIIDESGMPKERFSAEFPKEGPSILRIQQVVRGDSAAYFCASSPGIYGYTFGSGTRLTVV.